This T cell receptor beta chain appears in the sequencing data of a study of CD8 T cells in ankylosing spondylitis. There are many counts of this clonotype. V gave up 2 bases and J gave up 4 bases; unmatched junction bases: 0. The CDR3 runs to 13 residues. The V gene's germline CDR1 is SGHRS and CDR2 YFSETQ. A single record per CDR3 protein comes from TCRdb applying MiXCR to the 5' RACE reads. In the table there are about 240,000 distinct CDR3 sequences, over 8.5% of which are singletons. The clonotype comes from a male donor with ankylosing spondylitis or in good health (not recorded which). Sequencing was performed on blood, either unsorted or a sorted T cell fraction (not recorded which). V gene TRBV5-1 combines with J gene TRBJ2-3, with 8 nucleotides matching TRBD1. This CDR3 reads CASSLQGADTQYF. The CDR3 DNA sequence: TGCGCCAGCAGCTTACAGGGGGCAGATACGCAGTATTTT.